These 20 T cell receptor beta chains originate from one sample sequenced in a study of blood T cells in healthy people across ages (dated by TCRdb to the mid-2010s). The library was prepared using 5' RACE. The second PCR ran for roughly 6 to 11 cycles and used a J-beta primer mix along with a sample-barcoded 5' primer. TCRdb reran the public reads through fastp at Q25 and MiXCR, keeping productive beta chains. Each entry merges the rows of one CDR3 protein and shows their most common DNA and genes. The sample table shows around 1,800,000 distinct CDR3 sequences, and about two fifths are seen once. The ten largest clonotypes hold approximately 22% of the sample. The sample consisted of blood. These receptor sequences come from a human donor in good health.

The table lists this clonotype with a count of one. CDR3 amino acids: CASSLSPGASGANVLTF. The CDR3 DNA reads TGTGCCAGCAGCTTATCTCCTGGAGCATCTGGGGCCAACGTCCTGACTTTC. The chain combines TRBV7-3 with TRBJ2-6; D is ambiguous. Germline assignment: CDR1 SGHTA and CDR2 FQGTGA. Trimming took 2 bases from V and 1 from J, leaving 12 bases between them. The length of the CDR3 is 17 residues.

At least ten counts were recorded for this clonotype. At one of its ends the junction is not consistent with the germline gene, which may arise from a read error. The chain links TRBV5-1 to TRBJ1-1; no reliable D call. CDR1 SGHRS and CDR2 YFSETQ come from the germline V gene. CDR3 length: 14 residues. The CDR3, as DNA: TGTGCCAGCAGCTTAGGGCAAGTTAACACTGAAGCTTTCTTT. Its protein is CASSLGQVNTEAFF.

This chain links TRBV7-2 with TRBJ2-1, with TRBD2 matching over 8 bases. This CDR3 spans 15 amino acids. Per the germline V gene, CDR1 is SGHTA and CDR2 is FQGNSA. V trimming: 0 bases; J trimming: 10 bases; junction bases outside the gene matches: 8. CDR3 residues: CASSLASTVAGEQFF. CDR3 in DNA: TGTGCCAGCAGCTTAGCGTCCACGGTAGCGGGGGAGCAGTTCTTC.

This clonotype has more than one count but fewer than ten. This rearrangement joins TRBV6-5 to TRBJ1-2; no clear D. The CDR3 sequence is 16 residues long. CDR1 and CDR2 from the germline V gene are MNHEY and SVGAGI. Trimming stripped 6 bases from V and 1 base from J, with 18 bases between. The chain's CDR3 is CASRPSPTPSNYGYTF. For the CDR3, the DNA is TGTGCCAGCAGGCCGAGCCCTACACCCAGTAACTATGGCTACACCTTC.

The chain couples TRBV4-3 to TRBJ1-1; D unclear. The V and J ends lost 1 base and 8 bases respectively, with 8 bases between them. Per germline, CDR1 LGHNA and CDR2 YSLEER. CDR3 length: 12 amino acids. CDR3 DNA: TGCGCCAGCAGCCAAGGACATGGAGAAGCTTTCTTT. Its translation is CASSQGHGEAFF.

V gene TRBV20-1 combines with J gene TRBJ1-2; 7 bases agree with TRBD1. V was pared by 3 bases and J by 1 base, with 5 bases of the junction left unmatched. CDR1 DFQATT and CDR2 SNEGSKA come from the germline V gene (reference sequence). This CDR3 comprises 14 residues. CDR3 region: CSARVDRVNYGYTF. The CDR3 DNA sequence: TGCAGTGCTAGGGTAGACAGGGTTAACTATGGCTACACCTTC.

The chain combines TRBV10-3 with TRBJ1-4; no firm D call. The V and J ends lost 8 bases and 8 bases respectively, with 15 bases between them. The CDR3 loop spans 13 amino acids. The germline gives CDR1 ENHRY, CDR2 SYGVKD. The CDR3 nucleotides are TGTGCCATCTCTGGCGATGGGGTCGAAAAACTGTTTTTT. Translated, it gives CAISGDGVEKLFF.

The CDR3 DNA reads TGCAGCGTTGAAGATCCTATAGGGAGAGAAAAACTGTTTTTT. This translates into CSVEDPIGREKLFF. This rearrangement joins TRBV29-1 to TRBJ1-4; D gene ambiguous. CDR3 length: 14 amino acids. V dropped 0 bases and J dropped 8 bases, with 13 bases sitting between them. Germline assignment: CDR1 SQVTM and CDR2 ANQGSEA.

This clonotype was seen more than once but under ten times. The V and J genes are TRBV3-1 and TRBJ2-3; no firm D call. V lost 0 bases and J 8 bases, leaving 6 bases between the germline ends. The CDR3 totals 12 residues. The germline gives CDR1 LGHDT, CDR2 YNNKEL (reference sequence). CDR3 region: CASSQDYLTQYF. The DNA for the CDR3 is TGTGCCAGCAGCCAAGATTATCTTACGCAGTATTTT.

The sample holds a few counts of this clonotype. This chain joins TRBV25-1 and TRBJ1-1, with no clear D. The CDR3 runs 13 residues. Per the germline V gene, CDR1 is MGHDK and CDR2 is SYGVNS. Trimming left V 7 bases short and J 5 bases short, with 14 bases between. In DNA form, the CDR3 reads TGTGCCAGCACCGGAGCGGGAGGAACTGAAGCTTTCTTT. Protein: CASTGAGGTEAFF.

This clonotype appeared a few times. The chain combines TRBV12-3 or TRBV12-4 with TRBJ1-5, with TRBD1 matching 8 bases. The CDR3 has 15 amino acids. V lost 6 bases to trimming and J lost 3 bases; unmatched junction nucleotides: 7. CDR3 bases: TGTGCCAGCAGCCGGGACAGGCGACTCAATCAGCCCCAGCATTTT. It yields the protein CASSRDRRLNQPQHF.

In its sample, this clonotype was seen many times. The CDR3 region is CASNPQGSGANVLTF. In nucleotides, the CDR3 is TGTGCCAGCAATCCCCAGGGTTCTGGGGCCAACGTCCTGACTTTC. This chain joins TRBV12-3 or TRBV12-4 and TRBJ2-6; possibly TRBD1 for D (5 bases). CDR3 length: 15 amino acids. V shed 7 bases and J shed 1 base, with 11 bases lying between them.

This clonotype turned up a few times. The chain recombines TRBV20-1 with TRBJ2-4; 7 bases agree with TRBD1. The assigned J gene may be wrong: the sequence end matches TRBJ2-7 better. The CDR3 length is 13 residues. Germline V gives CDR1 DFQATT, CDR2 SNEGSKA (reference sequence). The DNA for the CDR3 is TGCAGTGCTAAACAGACAGGGCCCCACGAGCAGTACTTC. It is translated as CSAKQTGPHEQYF.

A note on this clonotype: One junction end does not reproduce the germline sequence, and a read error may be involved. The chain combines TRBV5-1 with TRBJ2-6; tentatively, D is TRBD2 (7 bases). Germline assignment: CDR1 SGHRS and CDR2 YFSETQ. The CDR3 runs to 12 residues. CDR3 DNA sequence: TGCGCCAGCGTGGGGGGGGCCAACGTCCCGACTTTC. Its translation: CASVGGANVPTF. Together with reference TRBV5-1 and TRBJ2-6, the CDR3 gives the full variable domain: KAGVTQTPRYLIKTRGQQVTLSCSPISGHRSVSWYQQTPGQGLQFLFEYFSETQRNKGNFPGRFSGRQFSNSRSEMNVSTLELGDSALYLCASVGGANVPTFGAGSRLTVL.

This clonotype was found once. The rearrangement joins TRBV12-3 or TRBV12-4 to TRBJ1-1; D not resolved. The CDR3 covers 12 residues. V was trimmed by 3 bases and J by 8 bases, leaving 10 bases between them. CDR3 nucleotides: TGTGCCAGCAGTTTGTTGGGGAAGGAAGCTTTCTTT. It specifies CASSLLGKEAFF.

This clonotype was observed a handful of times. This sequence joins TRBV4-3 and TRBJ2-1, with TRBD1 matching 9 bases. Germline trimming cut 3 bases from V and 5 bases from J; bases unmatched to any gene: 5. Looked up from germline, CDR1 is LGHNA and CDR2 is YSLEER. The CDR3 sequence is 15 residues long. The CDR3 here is CASSHGTGWNNEQFF. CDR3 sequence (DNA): TGCGCCAGCAGCCACGGGACAGGGTGGAACAATGAGCAGTTCTTC.

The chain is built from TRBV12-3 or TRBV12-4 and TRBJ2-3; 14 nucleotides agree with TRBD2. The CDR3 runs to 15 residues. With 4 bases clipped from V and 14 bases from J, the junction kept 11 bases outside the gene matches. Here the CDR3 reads CASSSLGLAGEKGYF. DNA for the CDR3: TGTGCCAGCAGTTCCCTGGGACTAGCGGGGGAAAAGGGGTATTTT.

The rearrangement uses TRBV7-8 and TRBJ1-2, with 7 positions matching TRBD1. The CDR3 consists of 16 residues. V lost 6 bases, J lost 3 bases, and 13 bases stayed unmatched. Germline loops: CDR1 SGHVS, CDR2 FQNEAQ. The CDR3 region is CASSYNAGQRYYGYTF. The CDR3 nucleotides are TGTGCCAGCAGTTACAACGCGGGACAGAGGTACTATGGCTACACCTTC.

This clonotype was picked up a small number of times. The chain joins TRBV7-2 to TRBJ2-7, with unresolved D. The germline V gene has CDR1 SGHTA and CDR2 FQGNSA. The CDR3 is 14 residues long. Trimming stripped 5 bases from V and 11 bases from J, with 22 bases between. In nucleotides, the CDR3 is TGTGCCAGCAGCGTCGACCCTGAGTCGCAGGATGAGTACTTC. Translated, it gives CASSVDPESQDEYF.

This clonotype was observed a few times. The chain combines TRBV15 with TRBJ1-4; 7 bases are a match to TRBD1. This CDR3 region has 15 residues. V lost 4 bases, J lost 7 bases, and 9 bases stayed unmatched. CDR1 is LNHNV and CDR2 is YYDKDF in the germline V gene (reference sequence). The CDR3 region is CATSNQSGQSEKLFF. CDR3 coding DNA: TGTGCCACCAGCAACCAATCGGGACAGTCTGAAAAACTGTTTTTT. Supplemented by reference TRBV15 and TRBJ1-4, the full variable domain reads DAMVIQNPRYQVTQFGKPVTLSCSQTLNHNVMYWYQQKSSQAPKLLFHYYDKDFNNEADTPDNFQSRRPNTSFCFLDIRSPGLGDTAMYLCATSNQSGQSEKLFFGSGTQLSVL.